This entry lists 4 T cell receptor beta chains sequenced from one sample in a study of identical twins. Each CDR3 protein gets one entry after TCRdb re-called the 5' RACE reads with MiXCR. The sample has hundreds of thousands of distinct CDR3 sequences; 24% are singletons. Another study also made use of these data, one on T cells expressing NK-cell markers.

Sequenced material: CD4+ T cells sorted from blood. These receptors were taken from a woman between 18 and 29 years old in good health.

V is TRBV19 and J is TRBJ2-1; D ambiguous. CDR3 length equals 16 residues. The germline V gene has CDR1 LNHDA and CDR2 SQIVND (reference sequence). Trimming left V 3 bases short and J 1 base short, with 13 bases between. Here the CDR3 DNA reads TGTGCCAGTAGTATTCGGCTCGTACGTTCCTACAATGAGCAGTTCTTC. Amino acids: CASSIRLVRSYNEQFF.

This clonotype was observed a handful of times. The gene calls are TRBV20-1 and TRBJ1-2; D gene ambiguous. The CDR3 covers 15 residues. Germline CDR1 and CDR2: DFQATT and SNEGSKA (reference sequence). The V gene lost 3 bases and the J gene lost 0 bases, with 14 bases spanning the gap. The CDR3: CSARDAGRTNYGYTF. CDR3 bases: TGCAGTGCTAGGGATGCAGGTCGAACTAACTATGGCTACACCTTC.

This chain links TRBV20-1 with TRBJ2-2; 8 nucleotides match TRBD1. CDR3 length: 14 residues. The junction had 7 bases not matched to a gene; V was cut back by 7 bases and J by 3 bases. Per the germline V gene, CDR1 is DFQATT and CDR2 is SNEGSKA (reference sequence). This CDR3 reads CSVGTGDYTGELFF. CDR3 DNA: TGCAGTGTCGGGACAGGTGACTACACCGGGGAGCTGTTTTTT.

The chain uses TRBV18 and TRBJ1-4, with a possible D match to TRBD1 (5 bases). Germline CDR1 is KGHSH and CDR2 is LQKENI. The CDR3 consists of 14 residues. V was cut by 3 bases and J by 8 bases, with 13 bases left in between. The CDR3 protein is CASSPPGVREKLFF. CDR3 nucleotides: TGTGCCAGCTCACCGCCGGGGGTTCGAGAAAAACTGTTTTTT. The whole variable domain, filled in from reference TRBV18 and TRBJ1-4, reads NAGVMQNPRHLVRRRGQEARLRCSPMKGHSHVYWYRQLPEEGLKFMVYLQKENIIDESGMPKERFSAEFPKEGPSILRIQQVVRGDSAAYFCASSPPGVREKLFFGSGTQLSVL.